This section outlines one T cell receptor (beta chain) sequence together with its context. No antigen is known for it. Produced via immunoSEQ multiplex PCR; TCRdb's table is partial and in-frame only. The sample has roughly 150,000 clones, roughly nine tenths seen once. This entry belongs to a study of T cell responses to AZD1222 COVID-19 vaccine. Findings and caveats of the study: After two AZD1222 doses, spike-specific TCR breadth and depth rose versus day 0. Reports say nearly half of spike-specific TCRs go after unmutated variant regions.

V dropped 5 bases and J dropped 2; count of bases not matched to a gene: 8. Germline lookup yields CDR1 KGHDR and CDR2 SFDVKD. CDR3 length equals 16 residues. This chain uses TRBV24-1 with TRBJ2-5; 9 bases align to TRBD1. This material consisted of peripheral blood, taken 28 days after the second AZD1222 dose. This sequence originates from an adult who received the AZD1222 COVID-19 vaccine. CDR3 nucleotides: TGTGCCACCAGTGCCCGGGACAGGGAAAATCAAGAGACCCAGTACTTC. Translating gives CATSARDRENQETQYF.